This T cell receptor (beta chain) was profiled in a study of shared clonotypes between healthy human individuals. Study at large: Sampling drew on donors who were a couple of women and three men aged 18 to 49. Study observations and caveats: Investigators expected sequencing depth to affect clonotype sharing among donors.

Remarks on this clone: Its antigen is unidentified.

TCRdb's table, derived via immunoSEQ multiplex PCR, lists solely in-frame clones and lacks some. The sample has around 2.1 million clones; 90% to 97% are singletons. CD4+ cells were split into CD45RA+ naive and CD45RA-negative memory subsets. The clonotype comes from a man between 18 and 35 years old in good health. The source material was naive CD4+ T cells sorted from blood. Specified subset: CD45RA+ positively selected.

The CDR3 sequence is CASSLVAYEQYF. The CDR3 nucleotides read TGTGCCAGCAGCTTAGTCGCCTACGAGCAGTACTTC. The chain couples TRBV7-2 to TRBJ2-7; D is unresolved. This CDR3 region has 12 residues. V was shortened by 1 base and J by 2 bases, with 3 bases between the two germline ends. The germline V gene has CDR1 SGHTA and CDR2 FQGNSA.